Listed here are 4 T cell receptor beta chains from one sample, sequenced in a study of liver allograft versus peripheral blood T cells. Study-wide background: Liver transplant recipients had T cell receptor repertoires compared between transplanted liver and peripheral blood.

TCRdb re-derived calls from the reads in MiXCR, one entry per CDR3 protein. This sample has over 9,000 distinct CDR3 sequences, with about 18% found just once. All receptors derive from a human patient who had a liver transplant. Some T cells may have come from the graft donor.

This clonotype was picked up a small number of times. The rearrangement links TRBV6-6 to TRBJ2-7; D not resolved. The V end was cut by 2 bases, the J end by 3 bases, with 8 bases between. CDR3 size: 13 residues. CDR1 MNHNY and CDR2 SVGAGI come from the germline V gene (reference sequence). This CDR3 reads CASSYDAGYEQYF. DNA of the CDR3: TGTGCCAGCAGTTACGACGCCGGCTACGAGCAGTACTTC.

As to this clonotype: It differs at one base from a far larger clone, so likely a read error. This sequence joins TRBV6-1 and TRBJ1-1; TRBD1 matches at 7 bases. Germline assignment: CDR1 MNHNS and CDR2 SASEGT. V lost 3 bases to trimming and J lost 4 bases; unmatched junction nucleotides: 5. The CDR3 runs to 14 residues. CDR3: CASSDQGVTTEAFF. Written as DNA, the CDR3 is TGTGCCAGCAGTGACCAGGGGGTGACCACTGAAGCTTTCTTT.

There are many counts of this clonotype. The CDR3 protein is CATSGPGRETEAFF. As DNA, the CDR3 is TGTGCCACCAGCGGACCCGGACGAGAGACTGAAGCTTTCTTT. The J gene is TRBJ1-1, the V gene TRBV15; D is ambiguous. The V gene's germline CDR1 is LNHNV and CDR2 YYDKDF (reference sequence). The CDR3 is made up of 14 amino acids. The germline V and J ends were trimmed by 5 bases and 5 bases, with 15 bases remaining between them.

This clonotype is labeled as medium-sized. V is TRBV6-1 and J is TRBJ1-2, with TRBD1 matching over 7 bases. The CDR3 extends over 13 amino acids. Germline lookup yields CDR1 MNHNS and CDR2 SASEGT. J gave up 2 bases and V 6 bases, and 3 bases lay outside the gene matches. CDR3 DNA: TGTGCCAGCAGCTGGACAGGCAACTATGGCTACACCTTC. This encodes CASSWTGNYGYTF.